A selection of T cell receptor beta chains follows, all from one sample in a study of T cell repertoires in cytomegalovirus infection. TCRdb used MiXCR to reprocess the reads, holding one entry per CDR3 protein. The repertoire holds about 150,000 distinct CDR3 sequences, with more than 30% as singletons. Antigens of these TCRs are unknown. This sample comprised CD8+ T cells from cultured PBMCs, obtained from culture after CMV antigen stimulation. These receptors came from a human donor in good health (CMV status not recorded). Some clones in this sample may be carry-over from other donors' samples. Each CDR3 is given with its conserved first and last residue. Each record gives: J gene, V gene, D gene, clone size, CDR3 DNA, CDR3 protein. D genes are given only for firm matches. Clone size is stated in some rows and not others, as once, few, many or a class when expanded.

>TRBJ2-7|TRBV6-2/TRBV6-3|-|few
TGTGCCAGCAGTTACCTGACAGCTTTCTACGAGCAGTACTTC
CASSYLTAFYEQYF
>TRBJ1-5|TRBV23-1|-|few
TGCGCCAGCAGTCCCCCCCAGGATGGGCCCCAGCATTTT
CASSPPQDGPQHF
>TRBJ1-2|TRBV14|-|-
TGTGCCAGCAGCCAAGATTTCCAGGGAGGATACTACTATGGCTACACCTTC
CASSQDFQGGYYYGYTF
>TRBJ2-3|TRBV5-6|-|many
TGTGCCAGCAGCTTGGAGGACTCCGACACAGATACGCAGTATTTT
CASSLEDSDTDTQYF
>TRBJ2-3|TRBV7-3|-|many
TGTGCCAGGAGCACAGATACGCAGTATTTT
CARSTDTQYF
>TRBJ2-2|TRBV3-1|-|-
TGTGCCGATGCGGCCAGGGCTACCGGGGAGCTGTTTTTT
CADAARATGELFF
>TRBJ1-1|TRBV5-4|TRBD1|-
TGTGCCAGCAGCGGCGGGGTACAGGGGAGGGGCACTGAAGCTTTCTTT
CASSGGVQGRGTEAFF
>TRBJ2-1|TRBV24-1|-|-
TGTGCCACCAGTGATTTGAGGCAGGCCGACAATGAGCAGTTCTTC
CATSDLRQADNEQFF
>TRBJ1-2|TRBV12-3/TRBV12-4|TRBD1|few
TGTGCCAGCTGCCCGGCGGGACAGCATAACTATGGCTACACCTTC
CASCPAGQHNYGYTF
>TRBJ1-2|TRBV19|-|few
TGTGCCAGTAGTATGACAGAAAACTATGGCTACACCTTC
CASSMTENYGYTF
>TRBJ2-1|TRBV6-2/TRBV6-3|TRBD2|few
TGTGCCAGCAGTTATTCAGGTGCGACTAGCGGGGCTAACAATGAGCAGTTCTTC
CASSYSGATSGANNEQFF
>TRBJ2-3|TRBV2|-|-
TGTGCCAGCAGTGAAGCAGAGAGGTACACAGATACGCAGTATTTT
CASSEAERYTDTQYF
>TRBJ2-7|TRBV27|-|-
TGTGCCAGCAGACACTCAGGGCGGGGTACTTCCTACGAGCAGTACTTC
CASRHSGRGTSYEQYF
>TRBJ2-7|TRBV7-2|TRBD2|-
TGTGCCAGCAGCGCAAGCGGGGGGCAATTGGACGAGCAGTACTTC
CASSASGGQLDEQYF
>TRBJ2-7|TRBV20-1|TRBD1|-
TGCAGTGTGCTAACCCGTTCACGGGACAGAGGCTACGAGCAGTACTTC
CSVLTRSRDRGYEQYF
>TRBJ2-2|TRBV19|-|few
TGTGCCAGTAGTATCGGAGACTACCTGAACACCGGGGAGCTGTTTTTT
CASSIGDYLNTGELFF
>TRBJ2-1|TRBV15|-|-
TGTGCCACCAGCACAGACGGTTACAATGAGCAGTTCTTC
CATSTDGYNEQFF
>TRBJ2-3|TRBV7-6|-|few
TGTGCCAGCAGCCAAGGAGTGGGGCCCGACGATACGCAGTATTTT
CASSQGVGPDDTQYF
>TRBJ1-1|TRBV28|-|few
TGTGCCAGCAGTTTAACCGGAGTCGCTGAAGCTTTCTTT
CASSLTGVAEAFF
>TRBJ2-7|TRBV9|TRBD2|-
TGTGCCAGCAGCGCCGGACCGACCACTAGCGGGTCTCGGGAGCAGTACTTC
CASSAGPTTSGSREQYF
>TRBJ1-1|TRBV11-1|-|few
TGTGCCAGCAGCTTAGCGTACAGGGCGAACACTGAAGCTTTCTTT
CASSLAYRANTEAFF
>TRBJ2-7|TRBV7-6|TRBD1|once
TGTGCCAGCAGCCATAGACAGGGGGCAGACGAGCAGTACTTC
CASSHRQGADEQYF
>TRBJ1-1|TRBV14|TRBD1|-
TGTGCCAGCAGCCAAGGATTTACAGGGGGCCTCATGAACACTGAAGCTTTCTTT
CASSQGFTGGLMNTEAFF
>TRBJ1-1|TRBV7-2|-|few
TGTGCCAGCAGCTTAAGGGTAGGGGGGTACACTGAAGCTTTCTTT
CASSLRVGGYTEAFF
>TRBJ1-1|TRBV2|-|-
TGTGCCAGCAGTGCGTTTTGGGGACAGAACACTGAAGCTTTCTTT
CASSAFWGQNTEAFF
>TRBJ1-6|TRBV27|-|-
TGTGCCAGCAGTTCGACTCAATCTATTCGGACAGACTCACCCCTCCACTTT
CASSSTQSIRTDSPLHF
>TRBJ1-1|TRBV12-3/TRBV12-4|-|many
TGTGCCAGCAGTTTGGGTTTCCTGGGGCGAGGCACTGAAGCTTTCTTT
CASSLGFLGRGTEAFF
>TRBJ2-3|TRBV20-1|-|few
TGCAGTGCTATAATTCCCGGGTACACAGATACGCAGTATTTT
CSAIIPGYTDTQYF
>TRBJ1-1|TRBV4-1|-|few
TGCGCCAGCAGCCACTCTAGACACTGGAGAGCTGAAGCTTTCTTT
CASSHSRHWRAEAFF
>TRBJ1-2|TRBV27|TRBD1|-
TGTGCCAGCAGTTTATCAAGGACAGGGGGAGCAAACTATGGCTACACCTTC
CASSLSRTGGANYGYTF
>TRBJ2-5|TRBV7-6|TRBD1|-
TGTGCCAGCAGCCTCAGACGGGACAGGGAGTGGACCCAGTACTTC
CASSLRRDREWTQYF
>TRBJ2-5|TRBV24-1|-|-
TGTGCCACCAGTCTCACGGGGGAGACCCAGTACTTC
CATSLTGETQYF
>TRBJ2-5|TRBV19|TRBD1|few
TGTGCCAGTAACCCGGGCGTTCGACAGGGGAGGACAGAGACCCAGTACTTC
CASNPGVRQGRTETQYF
>TRBJ2-1|TRBV12-3/TRBV12-4|TRBD2|-
TGTGCCAGCAGTTGGGGACTAGTCTTCAATGAGCAGTTCTTC
CASSWGLVFNEQFF
>TRBJ2-5|TRBV20-1|TRBD2|-
TGCAGTGCTAGAGGGGGACTAGCGGAAGAGACCCAGTACTTC
CSARGGLAEETQYF
>TRBJ2-3|TRBV5-4|TRBD2|few
TGTGCCAGCAGCTTGGGCGGTAGCGGGGTTCTAGATACGCAGTATTTT
CASSLGGSGVLDTQYF
>TRBJ2-5|TRBV4-1|-|few
TGCGCCAGCAGCCAAGTCGAGGGGGGGACCCAGTACTTC
CASSQVEGGTQYF
>TRBJ1-5|TRBV20-1|-|few
TGCAGTGCTAGAGACATTGAGGGGGGCAATCAGCCCCAGCATTTT
CSARDIEGGNQPQHF
>TRBJ2-7|TRBV12-3/TRBV12-4|-|medium-sized
TGTGCCAGCAGTACGGACAAATCCTACGAGCAGTACTTC
CASSTDKSYEQYF
>TRBJ2-3|TRBV5-4|-|few
TGTGCCAGCAGCTTGACGGGAGCCTACACAGATACGCAGTATTTT
CASSLTGAYTDTQYF
>TRBJ2-7|TRBV27|-|-
TGTGCCAGCAGAAAACAGGGCACCTACGAGCAGTACTTC
CASRKQGTYEQYF
>TRBJ2-7|TRBV7-4|-|few
TGTGCCAGCAGCGCGGGACTCCTAGGCGAGCAGTACTTC
CASSAGLLGEQYF
>TRBJ2-3|TRBV4-2|TRBD2|few
TGTGCCAGCAGCCAGACTAGCGGGGGGGATAACACAGATACGCAGTATTTT
CASSQTSGGDNTDTQYF
>TRBJ2-2|TRBV19|-|few
TGTGCCACCAATGGGTTGGCCGGGGAGCTGTTTTTT
CATNGLAGELFF
>TRBJ1-1|TRBV19|TRBD1|few
TGTGCCAGTAGTAGCCAGGGACAGGGGAGCACTGAAGCTTTCTTT
CASSSQGQGSTEAFF
>TRBJ2-1|TRBV7-4|-|many
TGTGCCAGCAGCGTTGCGGGGGCTTACAATGAGCAGTTCTTC
CASSVAGAYNEQFF
>TRBJ2-2|TRBV9|-|-
TGTGCCAGCAGCCCAGGAGGGTATAACACCGGGGAGCTGTTTTTT
CASSPGGYNTGELFF
>TRBJ2-1|TRBV2|TRBD2|-
TGTGCCAGCAGTGAAGCGGGACTAGCGGGGCACAATGAGCAGTTCTTC
CASSEAGLAGHNEQFF
>TRBJ1-6|TRBV19|-|-
TGTGCCAGTAGTCGTCAAGAAAATTCACCCCTCCACTTT
CASSRQENSPLHF
>TRBJ2-7|TRBV5-6|-|-
TGTGCCAGCAGCTTATGGAGGGCGCACTACGAGCAGTACTTC
CASSLWRAHYEQYF
>TRBJ2-1|TRBV7-9|TRBD2|-
TGTGCCAGCAGCTCAAGCCGAAAAGGGACTAGCGGGGGCGCCCACTACAATGAGCAGTTCTTC
CASSSSRKGTSGGAHYNEQFF
>TRBJ2-5|TRBV20-1|-|few
TGCAGTGGTAGGCCCCCCACAGGTTCGAGTCAGGAGACCCAGTACTTC
CSGRPPTGSSQETQYF
>TRBJ1-2|TRBV6-1|-|-
TGTGCCAGCAGCCCATCCACAGGAGCTCTCGGGTATGGCTACACCTTC
CASSPSTGALGYGYTF